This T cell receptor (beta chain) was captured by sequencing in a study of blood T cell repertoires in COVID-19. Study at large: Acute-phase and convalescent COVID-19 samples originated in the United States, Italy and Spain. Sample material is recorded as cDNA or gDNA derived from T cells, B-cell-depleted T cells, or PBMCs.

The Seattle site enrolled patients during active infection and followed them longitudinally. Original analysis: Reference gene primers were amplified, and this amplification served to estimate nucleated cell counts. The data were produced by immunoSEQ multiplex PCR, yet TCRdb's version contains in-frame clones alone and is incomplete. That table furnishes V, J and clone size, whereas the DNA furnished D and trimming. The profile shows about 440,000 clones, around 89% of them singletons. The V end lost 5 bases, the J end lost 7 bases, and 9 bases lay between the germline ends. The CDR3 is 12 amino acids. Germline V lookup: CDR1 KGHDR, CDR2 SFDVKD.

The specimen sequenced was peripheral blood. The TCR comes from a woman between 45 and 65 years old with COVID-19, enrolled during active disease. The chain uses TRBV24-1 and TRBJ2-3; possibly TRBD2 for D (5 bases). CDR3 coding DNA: TGTGCCACCAGTGCCCGGGAATATACGCAGTATTTT. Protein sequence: CATSAREYTQYF.